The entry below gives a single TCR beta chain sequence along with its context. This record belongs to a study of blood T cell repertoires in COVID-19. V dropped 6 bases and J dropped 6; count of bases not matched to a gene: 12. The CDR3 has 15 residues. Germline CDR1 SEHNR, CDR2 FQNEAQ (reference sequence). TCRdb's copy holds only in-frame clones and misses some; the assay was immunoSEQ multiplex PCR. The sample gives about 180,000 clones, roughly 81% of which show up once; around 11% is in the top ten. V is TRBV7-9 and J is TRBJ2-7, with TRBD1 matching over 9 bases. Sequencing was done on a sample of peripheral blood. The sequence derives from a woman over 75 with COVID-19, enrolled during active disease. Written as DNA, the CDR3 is TGTGCCAGCAGTCCCTGGACCGGGACAGGGACCGAGCAGTACTTC. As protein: CASSPWTGTGTEQYF.